This T cell receptor (beta chain) derives from a study of T-cell memory formation after mild COVID-19. Study-level points and caveats: Clones contracting across day 15 to 85 had a balanced CD4/CD8 profile; later expanding clones leaned CD4+.

MiXCR, applied by TCRdb to the 5' RACE reads, yields one record per CDR3 protein. The sample contains fewer than 50,000 distinct CDR3 sequences, less than 8% of which appear only once. This clonotype has a handful of counts. As yet, its antigen is unknown. The clonotype was recovered from an adult who had mild COVID-19 (a few samples of this study predate the infection). Cell type and time point are not known. Material for sequencing was PBMCs or a T cell subset sorted from them (not recorded which).

The CDR3 is CAWTMLGTGEETQYF. CDR3 DNA sequence: TGTGCCTGGACTATGCTCGGGACAGGGGAGGAGACCCAGTACTTC. This chain links TRBV30 with TRBJ2-5; 10 bases agree with TRBD1. V lost 4 bases to trimming and J lost 5 bases; unmatched junction nucleotides: 10. From germline, CDR1 is GTSNPN and CDR2 SVGIG (reference sequence). CDR3 length equals 15 residues.